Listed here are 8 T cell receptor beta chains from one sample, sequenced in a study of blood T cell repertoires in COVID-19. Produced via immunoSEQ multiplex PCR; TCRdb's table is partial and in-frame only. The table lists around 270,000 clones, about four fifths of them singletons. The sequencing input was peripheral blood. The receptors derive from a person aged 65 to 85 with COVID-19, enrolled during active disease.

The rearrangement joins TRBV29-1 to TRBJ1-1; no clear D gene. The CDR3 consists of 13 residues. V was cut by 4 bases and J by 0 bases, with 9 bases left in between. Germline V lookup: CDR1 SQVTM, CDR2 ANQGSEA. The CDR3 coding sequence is TGCAGCGTTGGAGGCCAGCTGAACACTGAAGCTTTCTTT. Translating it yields CSVGGQLNTEAFF.

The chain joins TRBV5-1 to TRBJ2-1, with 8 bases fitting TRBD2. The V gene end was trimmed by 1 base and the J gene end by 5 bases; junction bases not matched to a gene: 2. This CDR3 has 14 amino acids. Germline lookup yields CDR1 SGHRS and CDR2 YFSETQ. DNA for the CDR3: TGCGCCAGCAGCTTGCGGGGGGGAAACAATGAGCAGTTCTTC. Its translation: CASSLRGGNNEQFF.

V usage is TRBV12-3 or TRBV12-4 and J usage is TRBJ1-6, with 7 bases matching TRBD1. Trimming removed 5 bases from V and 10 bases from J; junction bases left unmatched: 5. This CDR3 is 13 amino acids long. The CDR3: CASSDTGVSPLHF. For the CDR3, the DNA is TGTGCCAGCAGTGATACAGGGGTATCACCCCTCCACTTT.

CDR3 amino acids: CASRDEGGVNTEAFF. Here the CDR3 DNA reads TGTGCCAGCAGAGATGAAGGAGGGGTCAACACTGAAGCTTTCTTT. V usage is TRBV6-5 and J usage is TRBJ1-1, with D maybe TRBD1 (5 bases). The CDR3 runs to 15 residues. Germline lookup yields CDR1 MNHEY and CDR2 SVGAGI. V was pared by 6 bases and J by 2 bases, with 16 bases between.

In DNA, the CDR3 is TGTGCCAGCAGATTGACTAGCGGGGCAGGTCGAGAGACCCAGTACTTC. Translated: CASRLTSGAGRETQYF. The J gene is TRBJ2-5, the V gene TRBV6-6; TRBD2 matches at 11 bases. V dropped 6 bases and J dropped 4; count of bases not matched to a gene: 10. The CDR3 spans 16 residues. Germline assignment: CDR1 MNHNY and CDR2 SVGAGI (reference sequence).

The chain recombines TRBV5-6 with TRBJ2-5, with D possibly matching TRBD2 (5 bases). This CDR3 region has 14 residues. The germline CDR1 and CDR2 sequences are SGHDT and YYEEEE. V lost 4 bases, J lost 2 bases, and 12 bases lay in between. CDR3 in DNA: TGTGCCAGCAGCCAAGGACTTGTACAAGAGACCCAGTACTTC. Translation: CASSQGLVQETQYF.

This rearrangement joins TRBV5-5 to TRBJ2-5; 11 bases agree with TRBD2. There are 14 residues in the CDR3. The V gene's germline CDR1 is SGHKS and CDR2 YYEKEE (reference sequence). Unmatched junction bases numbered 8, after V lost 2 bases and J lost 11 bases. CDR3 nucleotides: TGTGCCAGCAGCTTTCTAGCGGGGGGCGACGGGCAGTACTTC. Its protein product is CASSFLAGGDGQYF. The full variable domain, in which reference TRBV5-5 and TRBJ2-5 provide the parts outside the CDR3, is DAGVTQSPTHLIKTRGQQVTLRCSPISGHKSVSWYQQVLGQGPQFIFQYYEKEERGRGNFPDRFSARQFPNYSSELNVNALLLGDSALYLCASSFLAGGDGQYFGPGTRLLVL.

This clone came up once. The CDR3 spells CASSQDKGTSFTDTQYF. CDR3 nucleotides: TGCGCCAGCAGCCAAGATAAGGGGACTAGCTTCACGGATACGCAGTATTTT. V and J are TRBV4-1 and TRBJ2-3, with 9 nucleotides matching TRBD2. V lost 0 bases and J lost 6; bases outside the gene matches: 10. The CDR3 is 17 residues long. Germline CDR1 reads MGHRA; CDR2 reads YSYEKL.